Below are 2 T cell receptor beta chains sequenced from a single sample in a study of CD8 T cells in Susac syndrome (dated by TCRdb to about 2019). The library was generated by the immunoSEQ multiplex PCR assay. RNA was extracted using the RNeasy kit, and roughly 0.5 to 1 microgram was reverse transcribed with random hexamers. TCRdb handled the public reads itself, with Q25 trimming in fastp and clone calling in MiXCR, and kept productive beta chains. Rows with a matching CDR3 protein are joined into one entry that keeps the most common DNA and genes. This sample holds just over 150,000 distinct CDR3 sequences; approximately 95% were observed only once. Roughly 0.15% of the sample comes from the top ten. The sample consisted of CD4+ T cells from PBMCs. The receptor source for this set is a human donor with Susac syndrome.

The rearrangement joins TRBV20-1 to TRBJ2-1; 8 bases map to TRBD1. The germline CDR1 and CDR2 sequences are DFQATT and SNEGSKA (reference sequence). The CDR3 has 13 residues. Losses at the gene ends were 2 bases for V and 4 bases for J; bases not matched to a gene: 1. CDR3 sequence (DNA): TGCAGTGCTAGACGGACAGGGTACAATGAGCAGTTCTTC. It yields the protein CSARRTGYNEQFF.

In this sample, this clonotype turned up once. The genes are TRBV20-1 and TRBJ2-1; no clear D gene. The V gene lost 6 bases and the J gene lost 10 bases, with 16 bases spanning the gap. This CDR3 spans 12 amino acids. Germline values: CDR1 DFQATT, CDR2 SNEGSKA (reference sequence). The CDR3 sequence: CSANRQAPEQFF. CDR3 bases: TGCAGTGCAAATCGACAAGCACCCGAGCAGTTCTTC.